The 14 T cell receptor beta chains below were found in one sample sequenced in a study of a mutant IDH1 vaccine in newly diagnosed glioma. Time point defined: baseline, week 1 (first vaccination visit). Regarding treatment: pre-vaccination baseline after standard-of-care therapy. TCRdb keeps only in-frame clones here, not all; method: immunoSEQ multiplex PCR. The top ten hold approximately 2.4% of the sample, which has 45,000 to 70,000 clones, more than 85% seen once. The material was PBMCs, obtained from a glioma patient treated with radiotherapy, temozolomide or both. Receptors were obtained from a man aged 45-60 years with glioma.

This chain connects TRBV7-9 to TRBJ2-7; possibly TRBD2 for D (6 bases). The germline V and J ends were trimmed by 5 bases and 2 bases, with 13 bases remaining between them. The CDR3 consists of 14 residues. Germline-derived CDR1 and CDR2 are SEHNR and FQNEAQ (reference sequence). CDR3 sequence reads: CASSPGVPAYEQYF. The CDR3 bases are TGTGCCAGCAGCCCGGGGGTCCCAGCCTACGAGCAGTACTTC.

The chain employs TRBV30 and TRBJ2-5, with TRBD1 matching 7 bases. The ends lost 2 bases at V and 5 bases at J; junction bases unmatched: 5. This CDR3 contains 13 residues. Per the germline V gene, CDR1 is GTSNPN and CDR2 is SVGIG (reference sequence). The CDR3 protein is CAWSRQGGETQYF. As DNA, the CDR3 is TGTGCCTGGAGTCGACAGGGCGGCGAGACCCAGTACTTC.

The CDR3 nucleotides are TGCGCCAGCAGCTCACGCACAACGACCTCCTACAATGAGCAGTTCTTC. Translation: CASSSRTTTSYNEQFF. The chain recombines TRBV5-1 with TRBJ2-1; D remains unclear. V lost 3 bases and J 0 bases, leaving 13 bases between the germline ends. The length of the CDR3 is 16 residues. From germline, CDR1 is SGHRS and CDR2 YFSETQ.

The V gene is TRBV5-6, the J gene TRBJ1-5; unclear D gene. The CDR3 sequence is 14 residues long. Germline CDR1 and CDR2: SGHDT and YYEEEE. V was shortened by 1 base and J by 4 bases, with 9 bases between the two germline ends. The CDR3: CASSLNQPNQPQHF. CDR3 bases: TGTGCCAGCAGCTTGAACCAGCCTAATCAGCCCCAGCATTTT.

The V call is TRBV6-4, the J call TRBJ2-6; no clear D gene. The CDR3 spans 16 residues. CDR1 MRHNA and CDR2 SNTAGT come from the germline V gene. Trimming cost V 0 bases and J 0 bases, with 6 bases left between them. The CDR3: CASSDSQHSGANVLTF. The CDR3 nucleotides are TGTGCCAGCAGTGACTCGCAACACTCTGGGGCCAACGTCCTGACTTTC.

V and J are TRBV19 and TRBJ1-1; D is unclear. Germline lookup yields CDR1 LNHDA and CDR2 SQIVND (reference sequence). This CDR3 has 13 amino acids. Trimming took off 8 bases at V and 2 bases at J, with 12 bases between the two ends. CDR3 in amino acids: CASSELPNTEAFF. The DNA of the CDR3 is TGTGCCAGTTCGGAACTTCCTAACACTGAAGCTTTCTTT.

The chain combines TRBV11-3 with TRBJ2-7; the match to TRBD2 covers 7 bases. Germline V gene lookup returns CDR1 SGHNT and CDR2 YENEEA. V shed 4 bases and J 3 bases; nucleotides not matched to a gene: 9. There are 15 residues in the CDR3. The chain's CDR3 is CASSSTSGGIYEQYF. The CDR3 nucleotides are TGTGCCAGCAGCTCGACTTCGGGGGGTATCTACGAGCAGTACTTC.

The chain uses TRBV5-1 and TRBJ2-3, with D perhaps TRBD1 (5 bases). CDR3 length equals 18 residues. From germline, CDR1 is SGHRS and CDR2 YFSETQ. V was trimmed by 1 base and J by 0 bases, leaving 18 bases between them. CDR3 sequence: CASSLNGPGHPSTDTQYF. In DNA form, the CDR3 reads TGCGCCAGCAGCTTGAATGGACCAGGGCACCCTAGCACAGATACGCAGTATTTT.

CDR3: CASSQNRVREQPQHF. The DNA for the CDR3 is TGCGCCAGCAGCCAGAATAGGGTCCGGGAGCAGCCCCAGCATTTT. The chain employs TRBV4-1 and TRBJ1-5; no firm D call. The germline CDR1 and CDR2 sequences are MGHRA and YSYEKL. The CDR3 covers 15 residues. Trimming removed 3 bases at V and 7 bases at J, with 16 bases between.

The chain joins TRBV27 to TRBJ2-7; D might be TRBD2 (5 bases). The CDR3 consists of 14 residues. V lost 5 bases, J lost 2 bases, and 13 bases lay in between. Germline V gene data show CDR1 as MNHEY and CDR2 as SMNVEV (reference sequence). CDR3 DNA sequence: TGTGCCAGCAGTCCCCTGCGGAGGCCCTACGAGCAGTACTTC. This encodes CASSPLRRPYEQYF.

The chain has TRBV19 and TRBJ1-5; D remains unclear. This CDR3 is 13 amino acids long. Trimming cost V 4 bases and J 6 bases, with 10 bases left between them. CDR1 and CDR2 from the germline V gene are LNHDA and SQIVND (reference sequence). The CDR3, as DNA: TGTGCCAGTAGTAGCAGGATAGGTCAGCCCCAGCATTTT. This translates into CASSSRIGQPQHF.

CDR3 sequence reads: CASSLNKAYEQYF. Written as DNA, the CDR3 is TGTGCCAGCAGCTTAAACAAGGCCTACGAGCAGTACTTC. The chain combines TRBV7-6 with TRBJ2-7, with unresolved D. The ends were cut back, 2 bases at V and 2 bases at J, with 7 bases in the middle. The CDR3 sequence is 13 residues long. Germline CDR1 is SGHVS and CDR2 is FNYEAQ. The entire variable domain, with the rest obtained from reference TRBV7-6 and TRBJ2-7, is as follows: GAGVSQSPRYKVTKRGQDVALRCDPISGHVSLYWYRQALGQGPEFLTYFNYEAQQDKSGLPNDRFSAERPEGSISTLTIQRTEQRDSAMYRCASSLNKAYEQYFGPGTRLTVT.

The rearrangement joins TRBV2 to TRBJ1-4; 7 bases line up with TRBD1. This CDR3 has 17 residues. Germline trimming cut 2 bases from V and 6 bases from J; bases unmatched to any gene: 12. Per germline, CDR1 SNHLY and CDR2 FYNNEI. The CDR3 loop reads CASSETLSGTVYEKLFF. The CDR3 DNA reads TGTGCCAGCAGTGAAACCCTCTCTGGGACAGTCTATGAAAAACTGTTTTTT.

The V call is TRBV30, the J call TRBJ1-5; TRBD1 aligns across 7 bases. J lost 4 bases, V lost 1 base, and 7 bases had no gene match. Looked up from germline, CDR1 is GTSNPN and CDR2 is SVGIG (reference sequence). The CDR3 extends over 15 amino acids. CDR3 region: CAWSEGGGGNQPQHF. The CDR3 bases are TGTGCCTGGAGTGAAGGGGGCGGGGGAAATCAGCCCCAGCATTTT.